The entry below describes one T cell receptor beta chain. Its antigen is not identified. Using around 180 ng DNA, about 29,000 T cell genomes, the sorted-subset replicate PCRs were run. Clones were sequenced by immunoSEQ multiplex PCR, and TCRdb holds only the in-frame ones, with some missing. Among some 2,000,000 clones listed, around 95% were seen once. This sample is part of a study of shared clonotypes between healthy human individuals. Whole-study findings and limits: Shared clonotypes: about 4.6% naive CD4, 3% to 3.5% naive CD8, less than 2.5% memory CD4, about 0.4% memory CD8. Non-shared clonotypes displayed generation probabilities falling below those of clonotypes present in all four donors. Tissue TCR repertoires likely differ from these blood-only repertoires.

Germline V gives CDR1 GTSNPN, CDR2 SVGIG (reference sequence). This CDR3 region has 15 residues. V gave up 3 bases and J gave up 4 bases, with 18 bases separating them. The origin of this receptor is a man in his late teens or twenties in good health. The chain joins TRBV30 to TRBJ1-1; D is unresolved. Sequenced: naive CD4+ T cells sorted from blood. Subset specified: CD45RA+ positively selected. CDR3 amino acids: CAWSRKSVRATEAFF. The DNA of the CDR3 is TGTGCCTGGAGCAGAAAATCAGTTCGTGCCACTGAAGCTTTCTTT. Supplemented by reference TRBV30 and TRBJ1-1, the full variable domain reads SQTIHQWPATLVQPVGSPLSLECTVEGTSNPNLYWYRQAAGRGLQLLFYSVGIGQISSEVPQNLSASRPQDRQFILSSKKLLLSDSGFYLCAWSRKSVRATEAFFGQGTRLTVV.